These 2 T cell receptor beta chains originate from one sample sequenced in a study of beta chain features in type 1 diabetes. The whole isolated RNA underwent reverse transcription, so sequencing captured expressed TCRB transcripts. Profiled with immunoSEQ multiplex PCR; TCRdb holds only in-frame clones, not every one. The table lists 350,000 or so clones, around a fifth of them singletons. The sample was naive CD4+ T cells from blood. The receptors here all came from a woman aged 18 to 35 in good health.

This clone appeared a few times. The V gene is TRBV10-3, the J gene TRBJ2-1; a possible D gene is TRBD2 (6 bases). V dropped 6 bases and J dropped 8 bases, with 14 bases sitting between them. There are 13 residues in the CDR3. Germline V lookup: CDR1 ENHRY, CDR2 SYGVKD. In nucleotides, the CDR3 is TGTGCCATCAGGGGACTCGCTTCGGATGAGCAGTTCTTC. This translates into CAIRGLASDEQFF.

The rearrangement joins TRBV15 to TRBJ2-3; TRBD2 agrees at 10 bases. Germline values: CDR1 LNHNV, CDR2 YYDKDF (reference sequence). This CDR3 has 17 residues. The V gene end was trimmed by 0 bases and the J gene end by 4 bases; junction bases not matched to a gene: 7. Here the CDR3 reads CATSREGAGGPSDTQYF. The CDR3 DNA reads as TGTGCCACCAGCAGAGAAGGAGCGGGGGGGCCATCAGATACGCAGTATTTT.